This TCR beta chain was captured in a study of human T cells and chemical hapten exposure (dated by TCRdb to 2020 to 2022). Context from the whole study: For sensitization, 2% DPC in acetone was applied to a roughly 2 cm by roughly 2 cm area of upper inner arm skin. Blood samples were taken from patients before sensitization (week 0) and at 2, 6 and about 24 weeks after DPC sensitization. Most of the patients in the cohort were female, and the cohort covered alopecia areata with under or over 50% scalp involvement, alopecia totalis and alopecia universalis. Patch testing was done on the upper back using Finn chambers containing 0.01% DPC, and results were scored after 6 days according to International Contact Dermatitis Research Group standards. Patients additionally received weekly therapeutic DPC doses to the scalp throughout the roughly 25-week study period. This study followed changes in the peripheral blood TCR repertoire in vivo during primary and secondary sensitization of alopecia patients to the hapten diphenylcyclopropenone (DPC). Libraries were pooled for sequencing, and per-sample TCR yields varied mainly because of small differences in library volumes within the pool. Blood for TCR sequencing was provided by twenty-nine alopecia patients at one to four time points (pre-sensitization, 2, 6 and 24 weeks). The research as a whole found: Patch test score was positively correlated with the number of PT1 expanded TCRs, with significance at thresholds 8, 16 and 32 but not at 4. DPC sensitization did not change the number of TCRs with a frequency above 1 in 1000, and there was no evidence of changes in global repertoire structure. Repeated subsampling changed both the strength of the expansion versus patch-test correlation and the threshold at which that correlation became significant. Significantly more large CDR3 similarity clusters were formed by expanded TCRs than by pre-sensitization or healthy control sets, consistent with antigen-driven responses. Because every patient had alopecia, a presumed autoimmune disease, the patients' immune response might differ from that of healthy individuals.

This specimen's time point label, per the study, means: pre-sensitization, week 0. The treatment or condition label for this specimen denotes: therapeutic diphenylcyclopropenone sensitization with weekly scalp DPC. At each patch-test visit, blood was drawn before the patch test was applied. To be eligible, patients had to be aged 18 to 70, diagnosed with alopecia and judged suitable for DPC therapy, while pregnant patients were excluded. Unfractionated whole blood was collected in Tempus Blood RNA tubes, and total RNA was extracted from that blood. The germline V gene gives CDR1 as SNHLY and CDR2 as FYNNEI. Its CDR3 holds 15 amino acids, cysteine through phenylalanine. The only DNA kept is the CDR3, 45 bases in frame from the first base. The V and J ends are trimmed by 8 bases and 3 bases, leaving 20 bases between them. With regard to this clonotype: It has no known antigen specificity. Base qualities are missing; no much larger clone stands one base away.

Library construction relied on RACE. The instrument given in TCRdb is NextSeq 500. Library preparation attached unique molecular identifiers to individual cDNA molecules for quantitative, reproducible TCR counting. From each blood RNA sample, both TCR alpha and TCR beta chains were sequenced. In the source study's methods: Samples had a median of roughly 99,000 TCRs, with a range from 23,224 to 690,600. V, J and CDR3 annotation of the TCR reads was performed with the Decombinator software suite. To make PS versus PT1 abundance plots, every sample was subsampled to the same number of TCRs (28,000). TCRs were defined as expanded if absent before sensitization and observed at least eight times at the 2-week time point. The public reads were run again by TCRdb, first through fastp at Q25 and then through MiXCR, and only productive beta chains were kept. Rows are combined by CDR3 protein, so each entry shows the most common genes and DNA. Here the V and J calls rest on TCRdb's processing, not on the authors' analysis. This sample has over 300,000 distinct CDR3 sequences in its table, and roughly 4.6% of those were observed once. The ten largest clonotypes hold around 2.6% of the sample.

The TCR comes from a woman aged 50 to 60 with alopecia areata. Some clones in this sample may be carry-over from other donors' samples. The rearrangement combines TRBV2 with TRBJ2-7, and perhaps TRBD1 as D gene, on 6 matching bases. The sample here was whole blood, taken in connection with sensitization to the hapten diphenylcyclopropenone (DPC). CDR3 loop: CASRPDSAGYYEQYF. The nucleotides are TGTGCCAGCCGCCCGGACAGCGCCGGGTACTACGAGCAGTACTTC.